This is a list of T cell receptor beta chains from one sample in a study of identical twins. TCRdb ran MiXCR on the 5' RACE reads and lists one entry per CDR3 protein. Here the sample spans more than 1.5 million distinct CDR3 sequences, about 31% being singletons. Specimen: cord blood. All receptors come from a newborn girl in good health. CDR3s include the opening cysteine and the closing phenylalanine or tryptophan. The D gene is left open where the match is weak. The listing skips clone size in some rows; elsewhere it reads once, few, many or a size class.

NA | TRBJ1-1 | few | 14 | TRBV7-2 | TGTGCCAGCAGCTTAGCGCGAACAAACACTGAAGCTTTCTTT | CASSLARTNTEAFF
TRBD1 | TRBJ1-4 | NA | 16 | TRBV4-1 | TGCGCCAGCAGCCAAGACGGCAGGGGGGCGGAGGAAAAACTGTTTTTT | CASSQDGRGAEEKLFF
NA | TRBJ1-5 | NA | 15 | TRBV5-1 | TGCGCCAGCAGCTTTTCGAACAGGGATCTCAAGCCCCAGCATTTT | CASSFSNRDLKPQHF
NA | TRBJ1-4 | NA | 14 | TRBV21-1 | TGTGCCAGCAGCAGGGACGGACGAAATGAAAAACTGTTTTTT | CASSRDGRNEKLFF
TRBD1 | TRBJ1-5 | NA | 14 | TRBV28 | TGTGCCAGCGGGAGGGGACAGCCTTATCAGCCCCGGCATTTT | CASGRGQPYQPRHF
TRBD1 | TRBJ1-4 | few | 14 | TRBV6-6 | TGTGCCAGCAGCCACCGGGACAGGGATGAAAAACTGTTTTTT | CASSHRDRDEKLFF
TRBD2 | TRBJ2-1 | few | 20 | TRBV9 | TGTGCCAGCAGCGTTATTGGTCAGGGGTTAGGACTAGCGGGAGGTAGTGAGCAGTTCTTC | CASSVIGQGLGLAGGSEQFF
NA | TRBJ1-2 | few | 13 | TRBV27 | TGTGCCAGCCGCCGGGACGACGGCCATGGCTACACCTTC | CASRRDDGHGYTF
TRBD1 | TRBJ2-7 | few | 13 | TRBV10-3 | TGTGCCATCACTCGGGACAGGGGTCTCGAGCAGTACTTC | CAITRDRGLEQYF
NA | TRBJ2-3 | NA | 16 | TRBV7-9 | TGTGCCAGCAGCCGGGTCGGACAGGGAGGGTCAGATACGCAGTATTTT | CASSRVGQGGSDTQYF
TRBD2 | TRBJ2-3 | few | 16 | TRBV5-1 | TGCGCCAGCAGCTCGTTAGCGGGAGGAGGAGGAGATACGCAGTATTTT | CASSSLAGGGGDTQYF
NA | TRBJ2-7 | many | 14 | TRBV27 | TGTGCCAGCAGCGCGGGACTTCTGACCTACGAGCAGTACTTC | CASSAGLLTYEQYF
NA | TRBJ1-5 | NA | 14 | TRBV25-1 | TGTGCCAGCAGTGAACAGGGAGGTGATCAGCCCCAGCATTTT | CASSEQGGDQPQHF
TRBD1 | TRBJ1-1 | NA | 15 | TRBV7-8 | TGTGCCAGTATGGACAGGGCGTCGGGGAACACTGAAGCTTTCTTT | CASMDRASGNTEAFF
NA | TRBJ1-2 | NA | 14 | TRBV5-1 | TGCGCCAGCAGCTTGGTCTGGCCGAGCGATGGCTACACCTTC | CASSLVWPSDGYTF
TRBD1 | TRBJ1-2 | few | 15 | TRBV5-1 | TGCGCCAGCAGCCCCACAGGGGTAAATAACTATGGCTACACCTTC | CASSPTGVNNYGYTF
NA | TRBJ1-1 | NA | 14 | TRBV20-1 | TGCAGTGCTACCCTCGGGGCTAGGTACACTGAAGCTTTCTTT | CSATLGARYTEAFF
NA | TRBJ2-5 | NA | 15 | TRBV5-5 | TGTGCCAGCAGCTTCGCGCCACTAGTATCAGAGACCCAGTACTTC | CASSFAPLVSETQYF
NA | TRBJ1-4 | NA | 14 | TRBV7-2 | TGTGCCAGCAGCTTAAACAGGGTTGTCGAAAAACTGTTTTTT | CASSLNRVVEKLFF